The 22 T cell receptor beta chains reported below all come from one sample, sequenced in a study of cytomegalovirus exposure and HLA in healthy donors. Using immunoSEQ multiplex PCR, the repertoire was profiled, and TCRdb retains in-frame clones only, with some absent. The repertoire consists of about 140,000 clones, with 70% to 90% occurring once and the leading ten covering roughly 3%. Sequences were obtained from PBMCs. These TCRs come from a man aged 18 to 29 in good health and CMV-seronegative.

The J gene is TRBJ2-7, the V gene TRBV21-1; TRBD1 is the table's D call and was not checked against the DNA. TRBV21-1 is labeled a pseudogene. The CDR3 has 15 residues. CDR3: CASSKGGQGSYEQYF. Here the CDR3 DNA reads TGTGCCAGCAGCAAAGGAGGACAGGGCTCCTACGAGCAGTACTTC.

This clone was counted between two and nine times. DNA of the CDR3: TGTGCCAGCAGTTCCGCAACAGAATTACCCCTCCACTTT. Translation gives CASSSATELPLHF. The chain uses TRBV6-9 and TRBJ1-6; the D is unclear. The germline gives CDR1 MNHGY, CDR2 SVAAGI. CDR3 length: 13 residues. V lost 4 bases and J 12 bases, leaving 13 bases between the germline ends.

This clone was recorded only once. The rearrangement links TRBV14 to TRBJ2-2; the match to TRBD1 covers 7 bases. Looked up from germline, CDR1 is SGHDN and CDR2 is FVKESK. Germline trimming cut 5 bases from V and 5 bases from J; bases unmatched to any gene: 5. This CDR3 is built from 14 residues. The CDR3 spells CASSYYRGTGELFF. CDR3 in DNA: TGTGCCAGCAGCTACTACAGGGGAACCGGGGAGCTGTTTTTT. The full variable domain, completed using reference TRBV14 and TRBJ2-2, is EAGVTQFPSHSVIEKGQTVTLRCDPISGHDNLYWYRRVMGKEIKFLLHFVKESKQDESGMPNNRFLAERTGGTYSTLKVQPAELEDSGVYFCASSYYRGTGELFFGEGSRLTVL.

J is TRBJ2-7 and V is TRBV4-2; tentatively, D is TRBD2 (5 bases). The CDR3 has 13 amino acids. Germline V CDR1 and CDR2: LGHNA, YNFKEQ. Trimming shortened V by 9 bases and J by 0 bases, and 12 bases separated the two germline ends. Here the CDR3 reads CASSPGLSYEQYF. The CDR3 DNA reads TGTGCCAGTTCGCCAGGACTCTCCTACGAGCAGTACTTC.

The CDR3 nucleotides read TGTGCCAGCAGTCCTACAGGCCCTTACGAGCAGTACTTC. Encoded protein: CASSPTGPYEQYF. The chain employs TRBV11-2 and TRBJ2-7, with D tentatively TRBD1 (5 bases). V lost 6 bases and J lost 4, with 13 bases in between. CDR1 and CDR2 (germline): SGHAT, FQNNGV. There are 13 residues in the CDR3.

The V gene is TRBV28, the J gene TRBJ2-3, with TRBD2 identical over 7 bases. Germline V gene data show CDR1 as MDHEN and CDR2 as SYDVKM. CDR3 length: 12 residues. After removal of 6 bases from V and 5 bases from J, the junction contained 2 bases not matched to a gene. The CDR3, as DNA: TGTGCCAGCAGGGGAGGGTTAGATACGCAGTATTTT. The encoded protein is CASRGGLDTQYF.

This clone was seen a few times. The J gene is TRBJ2-7, the V gene TRBV27, with a tentative D call TRBD1 (6 bases). Germline values: CDR1 MNHEY, CDR2 SMNVEV (reference sequence). This CDR3 is 18 amino acids long. V shed 4 bases and J shed 3 bases, with 25 bases lying between them. Written as DNA, the CDR3 is TGTGCCAGCAGTTCGACCGCGGACACAGGGTCGTCAAGCTACGAGCAGTACTTC. It encodes CASSSTADTGSSSYEQYF.

V is TRBV5-6 and J is TRBJ2-3; 8 bases align to TRBD2. Germline V gives CDR1 SGHDT, CDR2 YYEEEE. Trimming took 1 base from V and 0 from J; bases not matched to a gene: 4. CDR3 length equals 16 residues. The DNA of the CDR3 is TGTGCCAGCAGCTTGAAGAGCGGGAGTAGCACAGATACGCAGTATTTT. This encodes CASSLKSGSSTDTQYF.

V and J are TRBV11-2 and TRBJ2-3; tentative D call: TRBD1 (6 bases). The germline V gene has CDR1 SGHAT and CDR2 FQNNGV. The CDR3 contains 16 residues. The V end lost 6 bases, the J end lost 0 bases, and 16 bases lay between the germline ends. DNA for the CDR3: TGTGCCAGCAGTCACCGAACAGGGTCGAGCACAGATACGCAGTATTTT. Protein product: CASSHRTGSSTDTQYF.

This clone was recorded only once. The chain couples TRBV9 to TRBJ2-6; 10 nucleotides agree with TRBD1. The V gene end was trimmed by 2 bases and the J gene end by 1 base; junction bases not matched to a gene: 15. The CDR3 totals 21 residues. CDR1 and CDR2 from the germline V gene are SGDLS and YYNGEE. The CDR3 spells CASSVMSGGQGFGSGANVLTF. Here the CDR3 DNA reads TGTGCCAGCAGCGTCATGTCTGGGGGACAGGGGTTCGGGTCTGGGGCCAACGTCCTGACTTTC.

V and J are TRBV6-6 and TRBJ2-5, with unresolved D. Trimming shortened V by 3 bases and J by 1 base, and 9 bases separated the two germline ends. CDR1 MNHNY and CDR2 SVGAGI come from the germline V gene (reference sequence). This CDR3 is 14 amino acids long. The CDR3: CASSYVQAQETQYF. DNA for the CDR3: TGTGCCAGCAGTTATGTTCAGGCCCAAGAGACCCAGTACTTC.

The chain links TRBV7-2 to TRBJ1-4, with D unresolved. Germline V gene sequence: CDR1 SGHTA, CDR2 FQGNSA. The CDR3 loop spans 15 amino acids. V was shortened by 2 bases and J by 5 bases, with 12 bases between the two germline ends. This CDR3 reads CASSLFPGENEKLFF. The CDR3 bases are TGTGCCAGCAGCTTATTCCCAGGCGAGAATGAAAAACTGTTTTTT.

The chain recombines TRBV7-6 with TRBJ1-4, with TRBD1 as a possible D gene (5 bases). Germline values: CDR1 SGHVS, CDR2 FNYEAQ. V lost 8 bases and J 3 bases, leaving 13 bases between the germline ends. CDR3 length equals 14 residues. CDR3 sequence reads: CASGPTTANEKLFF. CDR3 DNA: TGTGCCAGCGGACCGACGACAGCTAATGAAAAACTGTTTTTT.

This clone was detected only once. The V and J genes are TRBV5-6 and TRBJ2-5; D perhaps matches TRBD1 (6 bases). CDR3 size: 14 residues. V was shortened by 4 bases and J by 5 bases, with 15 bases between the two germline ends. The germline CDR1 and CDR2 sequences are SGHDT and YYEEEE. The CDR3 region is CASSERTTGETQYF. The DNA of the CDR3 is TGTGCCAGCAGCGAGCGCACTACAGGGGAGACCCAGTACTTC.

The J gene is TRBJ1-1, the V gene TRBV11-3; a possible D gene is TRBD1 (6 bases). V was cut by 5 bases and J by 1 base, with 11 bases left in between. The CDR3 sequence is 14 residues long. Per germline, CDR1 SGHNT and CDR2 YENEEA. The CDR3 loop is CASSLTGRNTEAFF. The CDR3 DNA follows: TGTGCCAGCAGCCTGACAGGACGGAACACTGAAGCTTTCTTT.

The chain combines TRBV11-2 with TRBJ2-2, with D perhaps matching TRBD2 (5 bases). The CDR3 contains 13 residues. CDR1 and CDR2 (germline): SGHAT, FQNNGV. The germline V and J ends were trimmed by 1 base and 8 bases, with 8 bases remaining between them. The CDR3 DNA reads TGTGCCAGCAGCTTAGCCCCGGGAGGGGAGCTGTTTTTT. Protein: CASSLAPGGELFF.

V and J are TRBV7-9 and TRBJ1-2; the D gene is possibly TRBD1 (5 bases). The CDR3 is 14 residues long. The germline V gene encodes CDR1 SEHNR and CDR2 FQNEAQ (reference sequence). With 2 bases removed from V and 6 bases from J, the gap between germline ends came to 13 bases. Written as DNA, the CDR3 is TGTGCCAGCAGCTTATACACCCCGGGGGATGGCTACACCTTC. Translated, it gives CASSLYTPGDGYTF.

The chain combines TRBV2 with TRBJ2-2, with TRBD1 matching over 7 bases. Germline V gene data show CDR1 as SNHLY and CDR2 as FYNNEI. This CDR3 contains 15 residues. J gave up 3 bases and V 7 bases, and 8 bases lay outside the gene matches. The CDR3 nucleotides read TGTGCCAGCACCCTTAGAGGGGGCGACACCGGGGAGCTGTTTTTT. Translated: CASTLRGGDTGELFF.

The chain couples TRBV10-3 to TRBJ2-1; TRBD1 is a possible D gene (6 bases). CDR3 length: 15 residues. Per germline, CDR1 ENHRY and CDR2 SYGVKD. With 2 bases removed from V and 1 base from J, the gap between germline ends came to 9 bases. CDR3 sequence reads: CAISEVRGSYNEQFF. The CDR3 DNA reads as TGTGCCATCAGTGAGGTCAGGGGTTCCTACAATGAGCAGTTCTTC.

CDR3 in amino acids: CASSSPTTYGVETQYF. CDR3 nucleotides: TGTGCCAGCAGTTCACCGACAACTTACGGTGTGGAGACCCAGTACTTC. This chain joins TRBV27 and TRBJ2-5; no firm D call. Trimming left V 4 bases short and J 5 bases short, with 20 bases between. Germline values: CDR1 MNHEY, CDR2 SMNVEV (reference sequence). This CDR3 comprises 16 residues.

V and J are TRBV19 and TRBJ2-7, with 7 nucleotides matching TRBD2. In germline, CDR1 is LNHDA, CDR2 SQIVND (reference sequence). The CDR3 has 14 residues. J gave up 2 bases and V 5 bases, and 6 bases lay outside the gene matches. CDR3 in DNA: TGTGCCAGTAGTGGACTAGGTAATCCCTACGAGCAGTACTTC. Translation: CASSGLGNPYEQYF.

The chain recombines TRBV27 with TRBJ2-3, with 11 bases fitting TRBD2. Germline trimming cut 1 base from V and 11 bases from J; bases unmatched to any gene: 17. The CDR3 is 18 residues long. Germline V lookup: CDR1 MNHEY, CDR2 SMNVEV (reference sequence). For the CDR3, the DNA is TGTGCCAGCAGTTTATATTGGGGTGTTGGAACTAGCGGGGGTCTGCAGTATTTT. Its translation is CASSLYWGVGTSGGLQYF.